The T cell receptor beta chain under discussion was sequenced for a study of CD8 T cells in ankylosing spondylitis. Regarding the study as a whole: Earlier work had already found some motif variants in reactive arthritis synovial fluid and blood. Blood of patients with ankylosing spondylitis appeared to be characterized by a TCR beta motif of eight highly homologous variants.

Worth noting for this clonotype: Its antigen remains unknown.

From germline, CDR1 is SGHTA and CDR2 FQGNSA. Deletions cut 2 bases from V and 4 bases from J, with 11 bases between. This CDR3 spans 15 amino acids. TCRdb analysed the 5' RACE reads with MiXCR anew, one entry per CDR3 protein. Of around 330,000 distinct CDR3 sequences listed, around a tenth are singletons. This TCR was sampled from a female donor with ankylosing spondylitis or in good health (not recorded which). The chain combines TRBV7-2 with TRBJ2-2, with unresolved D. Specimen: blood, either unsorted or a sorted T cell fraction (not recorded which). The CDR3 DNA is TGTGCCAGCAGCTTAAAAAGAGAATTCACCGGGGAGCTGTTTTTT. Amino acid sequence: CASSLKREFTGELFF.